The 32 T cell receptor beta chains below were found in one sample sequenced in a study of T cell responses to AZD1222 COVID-19 vaccine (dated by TCRdb to about 2021). The meaning of the sample's time point label: baseline before first vaccination. Libraries were constructed by the immunoSEQ multiplex PCR assay. This immuneACCESS table, as held by TCRdb, lists in-frame sequences with V and J called but not all clones. Of the missing ones, under half trace to an unresolved V gene in checked studies; the others have no known cause. This sample comprises some 160,000 clones, more than 85% of them detected only once. The ten most abundant clones make up over 0.8% of the sample. This material consisted of peripheral blood, taken on day 0 of AZD1222 vaccination. These receptors were obtained from an adult in good health.

The chain uses TRBV12-3 or TRBV12-4 and TRBJ1-1; TRBD1 agrees at 8 bases. The CDR3 is made up of 13 amino acids. Trimming cost V 6 bases and J 1 base; bases outside gene matches: 1. CDR3 coding DNA: TGTGCCAGCAGGGGGACAGGGAACACTGAAGCTTTCTTT. It codes for CASRGTGNTEAFF.

V gene TRBV10-3 combines with J gene TRBJ2-2; tentatively, D is TRBD1 (5 bases). CDR3 size: 14 residues. V lost 8 bases to trimming and J lost 4 bases, with 14 bases between them. Germline V gives CDR1 ENHRY, CDR2 SYGVKD. CDR3 sequence (DNA): TGTGCCATCGGACAAAAGGGGTCCACCGGGGAGCTGTTTTTT. This codes for CAIGQKGSTGELFF.

The CDR3 sequence: CASSFLVTDTQYF. In nucleotides, the CDR3 is TGTGCCAGCAGCTTTCTAGTTACAGATACGCAGTATTTT. The V gene is TRBV5-6, the J gene TRBJ2-3, with unresolved D. CDR1 and CDR2 from the germline V gene are SGHDT and YYEEEE. The V end lost 2 bases, the J end lost 3 bases, and 7 bases lay between the germline ends. The CDR3 has 13 residues. Based on the CDR3 plus reference TRBV5-6 and TRBJ2-3, the full variable domain is DAGVTQSPTHLIKTRGQQVTLRCSPKSGHDTVSWYQQALGQGPQFIFQYYEEEERQRGNFPDRFSGHQFPNYSSELNVNALLLGDSALYLCASSFLVTDTQYFGPGTRLTVL.

The rearrangement uses TRBV29-1 and TRBJ1-1; 8 nucleotides agree with TRBD1. Germline CDR1 is SQVTM and CDR2 is ANQGSEA. The CDR3 runs to 15 residues. V trimming: 3 bases; J trimming: 5 bases; junction bases outside the gene matches: 11. The CDR3: CSVEARGQEGTEAFF. CDR3 coding DNA: TGCAGCGTTGAGGCGCGGGGACAGGAGGGTACTGAAGCTTTCTTT.

Worth noting for this clone: The same CDR3 also results from other DNA sequences found in this sample. The CDR3 here is CAWSVSYGYTF. DNA for the CDR3: TGTGCCTGGAGTGTGAGCTATGGCTACACCTTC. J is TRBJ1-2 and V is TRBV30; D gene unclear. Trimming removed 0 bases from V and 4 bases from J, with 3 bases in between. The CDR3 is made up of 11 amino acids. Germline CDR1 is GTSNPN and CDR2 is SVGIG (reference sequence).

This clone was detected only once. The CDR3 nucleotides read TGTGCCAGCAGCGTAGTTGGCGGGGGGGTTACAGATACGCAGTATTTT. Residues: CASSVVGGGVTDTQYF. This sequence joins TRBV9 and TRBJ2-3; TRBD2 aligns across 9 bases. CDR3 length: 16 amino acids. J gave up 3 bases and V 0 bases, and 5 bases lay outside the gene matches. The V gene's germline CDR1 is SGDLS and CDR2 YYNGEE.

The V gene is TRBV27, the J gene TRBJ2-7; D possibly corresponds to TRBD1 (5 bases). CDR1 is MNHEY and CDR2 is SMNVEV in the germline V gene (reference sequence). This CDR3 region has 15 residues. Trimming left V 2 bases short and J 3 bases short, with 14 bases between. The CDR3 protein is CASSLVGAIYYEQYF. In nucleotides, the CDR3 is TGTGCCAGCAGTTTAGTAGGGGCCATTTACTACGAGCAGTACTTC.

The chain is built from TRBV1 and TRBJ1-1; the table's D call, TRBD1, was not checked against the DNA. TRBV1 is given as a pseudogene. This CDR3 spans 13 amino acids. CDR3 coding DNA: TGCACCAGCAGCCAAACCCAGGGGGATGAAGCTTTCTTT. Its protein product is CTSSQTQGDEAFF.

The chain links TRBV7-2 to TRBJ2-7; 8 bases are shared with TRBD2. J lost 2 bases, V lost 4 bases, and 7 bases had no gene match. Germline V gene sequence: CDR1 SGHTA, CDR2 FQGNSA. CDR3 size: 15 residues. CDR3: CASSSPGGFAYEQYF. The CDR3 DNA sequence: TGTGCCAGCAGCTCGCCGGGAGGGTTTGCCTACGAGCAGTACTTC.

The chain combines TRBV2 with TRBJ2-1; D not certain. Germline V gives CDR1 SNHLY, CDR2 FYNNEI. The CDR3 runs 14 residues. V lost 6 bases and J 9 bases, leaving 18 bases between the germline ends. This CDR3 reads CASRLTHHNSEQFF. CDR3 coding DNA: TGTGCCAGCAGATTGACCCATCACAATAGTGAGCAGTTCTTC. The whole variable domain, remainder taken from reference TRBV2 and TRBJ2-1, is EPEVTQTPSHQVTQMGQEVILRCVPISNHLYFYWYRQILGQKVEFLVSFYNNEISEKSEIFDDQFSVERPDGSNFTLKIRSTKLEDSAMYFCASRLTHHNSEQFFGPGTRLTVL.

The J gene is TRBJ2-7, the V gene TRBV12-3 or TRBV12-4, with D unclear. V was cut by 8 bases and J by 5 bases, with 10 bases left in between. This CDR3 comprises 11 residues. The CDR3 coding sequence is TGTGCCAGCGGAAGCTTGGACGAGCAGTACTTC. Translating it yields CASGSLDEQYF.

This clone was detected once. DNA for the CDR3: TGTGCCAGCAGCCAGACTAGCGGGGGGAGCACAGATACGCAGTATTTT. Encoded protein: CASSQTSGGSTDTQYF. The chain uses TRBV7-2 and TRBJ2-3, with TRBD2 identical over 13 bases. The V gene end was trimmed by 5 bases and the J gene end by 0 bases; junction bases not matched to a gene: 2. Germline V CDR1 and CDR2: SGHTA, FQGNSA. This CDR3 comprises 16 residues.

The chain joins TRBV30 to TRBJ1-5; 8 nucleotides align to TRBD1. The germline V gene has CDR1 GTSNPN and CDR2 SVGIG (reference sequence). The CDR3 is 17 residues long. After removal of 8 bases from V and 3 bases from J, the junction contained 18 bases not matched to a gene. In DNA form, the CDR3 reads TGTGCCCACCTCCAACCGACAGGGGACGTTAACAATCAGCCCCAGCATTTT. This encodes CAHLQPTGDVNNQPQHF.

The V gene is TRBV18, the J gene TRBJ2-1; D ambiguous. The CDR3 spans 11 residues. CDR1 KGHSH and CDR2 LQKENI come from the germline V gene. V shed 2 bases and J shed 10 bases, with 6 bases lying between them. The CDR3 region is CASSPEREQFF. The CDR3 DNA reads TGTGCCAGCTCACCAGAGCGAGAGCAGTTCTTC.

The chain combines TRBV14 with TRBJ1-2; TRBD1 is a possible D gene (6 bases). This CDR3 has 12 amino acids. Deletions cut 6 bases from V and 5 bases from J, with 10 bases between. Looked up from germline, CDR1 is SGHDN and CDR2 is FVKESK. The CDR3 nucleotides are TGTGCCAGCAGTCGTACAGGGTATGGCTACACCTTC. This sequence encodes CASSRTGYGYTF.

V usage is TRBV7-2 and J usage is TRBJ1-6; possible D gene TRBD1, 6 bases. The CDR3 runs to 12 residues. Trimming left V 9 bases short and J 10 bases short, with 13 bases between. Per germline, CDR1 SGHTA and CDR2 FQGNSA. CDR3 coding DNA: TGTGCCAGTACCCTCCAGGGGTCACCCCTCCACTTT. The encoded protein is CASTLQGSPLHF. Full variable domain (rest looked up from reference TRBV7-2 and TRBJ1-6): GAGVSQSPSNKVTEKGKDVELRCDPISGHTALYWYRQSLGQGLEFLIYFQGNSAPDKSGLPSDRFSAERTGGSVSTLTIQRTQQEDSAVYLCASTLQGSPLHFGNGTRLTVT.

The V and J genes are TRBV10-3 and TRBJ1-1; D ambiguous. Deletions cut 0 bases from V and 10 bases from J, with 9 bases between. Per the germline V gene, CDR1 is ENHRY and CDR2 is SYGVKD. CDR3 length equals 12 residues. This CDR3 reads CAISESTSSAFF. The CDR3 coding sequence is TGTGCCATCAGTGAGTCGACTTCTTCAGCTTTCTTT.

The V gene is TRBV7-9, the J gene TRBJ2-3; 8 bases match TRBD2. Germline CDR1 SEHNR, CDR2 FQNEAQ (reference sequence). The J segment lost 2 bases and the V segment lost 7 bases, leaving 8 bases of the junction unmatched. The CDR3 is 15 residues long. The CDR3 nucleotides are TGTGCCAGCATCCTGGATAGCGGGGCCACAGATACGCAGTATTTT. This codes for CASILDSGATDTQYF.

The chain links TRBV6-5 to TRBJ1-1; no reliable D call. CDR1 and CDR2 (germline): MNHEY, SVGAGI. The V end lost 6 bases, the J end lost 5 bases, and 13 bases lay between the germline ends. The CDR3 is 13 residues long. CDR3 residues: CASRPRGGTEAFF. CDR3 bases: TGTGCCAGCAGGCCCCGTGGTGGGACTGAAGCTTTCTTT.

The chain recombines TRBV5-1 with TRBJ2-1; 7 nucleotides match TRBD1. CDR1 SGHRS and CDR2 YFSETQ come from the germline V gene. The trim removed 6 bases at V and 4 bases at J, leaving 4 bases unmatched. There are 13 residues in the CDR3. The CDR3 coding sequence is TGCGCCAGCACATGGGACAGTTACAATGAGCAGTTCTTC. Translation gives CASTWDSYNEQFF.

The count of this clone is one. The chain carries TRBV30 and TRBJ1-2, with D tentatively TRBD1 (6 bases). Trimming removed 7 bases from V and 7 bases from J, with 19 bases in between. The CDR3 is made up of 13 amino acids. Germline loops: CDR1 GTSNPN, CDR2 SVGIG (reference sequence). The CDR3 region is CAYVRGGGVGYTF. The CDR3 DNA reads TGTGCCTATGTGAGAGGGGGTGGGGTTGGCTACACCTTC.

V usage is TRBV28 and J usage is TRBJ1-6; TRBD1 matches 9 bases. CDR1 is MDHEN, CDR2 SYDVKM, per germline. J lost 12 bases, V lost 6 bases, and 9 bases had no gene match. The CDR3 covers 14 residues. The CDR3 region is CASSLGQGPQPLHF. CDR3 sequence (DNA): TGTGCCAGCAGCCTGGGACAGGGCCCTCAACCCCTCCACTTT.

The rearrangement joins TRBV5-8 to TRBJ1-1; the D gene is possibly TRBD1 (5 bases). This CDR3 has 15 residues. Germline CDR1 and CDR2: SGHTS and YDEGEE. V was clipped by 1 base and J by 0 bases, with 10 bases between them. CDR3 sequence (DNA): TGTGCCAGCAGCTTGACAGGAGTTTTGAACACTGAAGCTTTCTTT. Its protein product is CASSLTGVLNTEAFF.

V gene TRBV4-2 combines with J gene TRBJ2-1; TRBD2 might be the D (6 bases). The V end was cut by 5 bases, the J end by 0 bases, with 17 bases between. Looked up from germline, CDR1 is LGHNA and CDR2 is YNFKEQ. This CDR3 is 17 amino acids long. The CDR3 loop is CASSSADSGRSYNEQFF. The CDR3 DNA sequence: TGTGCCAGCAGCTCGGCTGATAGCGGACGCTCCTACAATGAGCAGTTCTTC.

This clone was picked up one time. The chain combines TRBV5-1 with TRBJ2-7, with D possibly matching TRBD1 (6 bases). Germline CDR1 is SGHRS and CDR2 is YFSETQ. Trimming cost V 0 bases and J 0 bases, with 10 bases left between them. The CDR3 sequence is 15 residues long. The DNA of the CDR3 is TGCGCCAGCAGCTTGGATGGACAGATCTCCTACGAGCAGTACTTC. It codes for CASSLDGQISYEQYF.

The chain joins TRBV6-1 to TRBJ1-5, with a weak D call TRBD1 (5 bases). CDR1 MNHNS and CDR2 SASEGT come from the germline V gene. The CDR3 totals 18 residues. The V end was cut by 2 bases, the J end by 5 bases, with 22 bases between. Written as DNA, the CDR3 is TGTGCCAGCAGTGAAACCCGTACTCTCCGGACACCGGATCAGCCCCAGCATTTT. Amino acid sequence: CASSETRTLRTPDQPQHF.

The rearrangement uses TRBV7-2 and TRBJ2-5; tentative D call: TRBD2 (6 bases). Between the trimmed V and J ends, which lost 3 bases and 1 base, there was a span of 9 bases. Per germline, CDR1 SGHTA and CDR2 FQGNSA. The CDR3 is 14 amino acids. CDR3 protein: CASSFQGGQETQYF. The CDR3 bases are TGTGCCAGCAGCTTTCAGGGAGGCCAAGAGACCCAGTACTTC.

This clone showed up just once. The chain recombines TRBV4-1 with TRBJ1-5; D is ambiguous. CDR1 is MGHRA and CDR2 is YSYEKL in the germline V gene. The CDR3 is 17 amino acids. The germline V and J ends were trimmed by 2 bases and 0 bases, with 14 bases remaining between them. The DNA for the CDR3 is TGCGCCAGCAGCCAAATCTTTCTAGAGGATAGCAATCAGCCCCAGCATTTT. Encoded protein: CASSQIFLEDSNQPQHF.

This rearrangement joins TRBV18 to TRBJ1-5; 9 positions agree with TRBD1. Germline CDR1 KGHSH, CDR2 LQKENI. The CDR3 consists of 15 residues. J lost 5 bases, V lost 3 bases, and 5 bases had no gene match. CDR3 protein: CASSPSGQGYQPQHF. The CDR3 region has the DNA TGTGCCAGCTCACCTTCGGGACAGGGTTATCAGCCCCAGCATTTT.

The chain joins TRBV30 to TRBJ1-2, with unresolved D. Looked up from germline, CDR1 is GTSNPN and CDR2 is SVGIG (reference sequence). V was pared by 3 bases and J by 7 bases, with 18 bases between. The CDR3 spans 14 residues. CDR3: CAWRDGQRGGGYTF. The CDR3 DNA follows: TGTGCCTGGAGGGATGGGCAGCGGGGAGGTGGCTACACCTTC.

The genes are TRBV7-9 and TRBJ1-6; 7 bases agree with TRBD1. With 1 base clipped from V and 7 bases from J, the junction kept 4 bases outside the gene matches. The V gene's germline CDR1 is SEHNR and CDR2 FQNEAQ (reference sequence). There are 15 residues in the CDR3. The CDR3 loop reads CASSLVAGGNSPLHF. The CDR3 nucleotides are TGTGCCAGCAGCTTAGTTGCAGGGGGAAATTCACCCCTCCACTTT.

The rearrangement links TRBV2 to TRBJ2-1; TRBD1 might be the D (6 bases). Trimming left V 2 bases short and J 0 bases short, with 8 bases between. Germline CDR1 is SNHLY and CDR2 is FYNNEI. The CDR3 extends over 15 amino acids. CDR3 loop: CASSESGASYNEQFF. The CDR3 region has the DNA TGTGCCAGCAGTGAATCAGGGGCCTCCTACAATGAGCAGTTCTTC.